Detailed here is one T cell receptor beta chain. Its antigen is as yet unknown. The CDR3 extends over 16 amino acids. V shed 0 bases and J shed 0 bases, with 10 bases lying between them. Germline assignment: CDR1 SGHRS and CDR2 YFSETQ. This record belongs to a study of T cells in Graves' hyperthyroidism and ophthalmopathy. Regarding the study as a whole: Most thyroid-expanded clonotypes above 0.001 were also found in blood.

Recently diagnosed hyperthyroidism of less than 2 months' duration affected patients aged 18 to 65. Patients were excluded for uncontrolled infection, other autoimmune disease, pregnancy or lactation. There were TCR beta CDR3 regions amplified from RNA transcripts. The HTBI primer set drove a first-round RT-PCR of the TCR CDR3. One entry per CDR3 protein, called by TCRdb with MiXCR from the multiplex PCR reads. Among hundreds of thousands of distinct CDR3 sequences listed, around 15% were seen once. The sample taken for sequencing was blood. The chain uses TRBV5-1 and TRBJ1-3; D not resolved. The sequence was collected from a young woman with Graves' hyperthyroidism. CDR3 loop: CASSLGFPGSGNTIYF. Here the CDR3 DNA reads TGCGCCAGCAGCTTGGGATTTCCCGGCTCTGGAAACACCATATATTTT. The whole variable domain, remainder taken from reference TRBV5-1 and TRBJ1-3, is KAGVTQTPRYLIKTRGQQVTLSCSPISGHRSVSWYQQTPGQGLQFLFEYFSETQRNKGNFPGRFSGRQFSNSRSEMNVSTLELGDSALYLCASSLGFPGSGNTIYFGEGSWLTVV.